This T cell receptor beta chain derives from a study of early T cells in non-severe SARS-CoV-2 infection. About the research overall: RNA in bulk from unsorted whole blood was sequenced, and chains were unpaired.

Study conclusions and caveats: Matching results from VDJdb favored anti-spike CD8 responses, leaving private and CD4 specificities undetected.

Individual cDNA molecules received unique molecular identifiers during library preparation. TCRdb reanalysed the 5' RACE reads using MiXCR and keeps one entry per CDR3 protein. Seen here are 20,000 to 25,000 distinct CDR3 sequences, 5.7% observed once, and the top ten hold roughly 15%. This clonotype was seen at least ten times. Antigen specificity is unknown. Trimming took 0 bases from V and 0 from J, leaving 14 bases between them. Germline-derived CDR1 and CDR2 are MNHEY and SVGAGI. This CDR3 region has 18 residues. The sequence was collected from an adult who was a healthcare worker with PCR-confirmed SARS-CoV-2 infection or an uninfected control (not recorded which). This chain uses TRBV6-5 with TRBJ2-2; D might be TRBD2 (6 bases). Sequenced material: whole blood, taken at baseline. CDR3 loop: CASSYSGRRGANTGELFF. The CDR3 DNA reads TGTGCCAGCAGTTACTCAGGTCGGCGGGGAGCGAACACCGGGGAGCTGTTTTTT.